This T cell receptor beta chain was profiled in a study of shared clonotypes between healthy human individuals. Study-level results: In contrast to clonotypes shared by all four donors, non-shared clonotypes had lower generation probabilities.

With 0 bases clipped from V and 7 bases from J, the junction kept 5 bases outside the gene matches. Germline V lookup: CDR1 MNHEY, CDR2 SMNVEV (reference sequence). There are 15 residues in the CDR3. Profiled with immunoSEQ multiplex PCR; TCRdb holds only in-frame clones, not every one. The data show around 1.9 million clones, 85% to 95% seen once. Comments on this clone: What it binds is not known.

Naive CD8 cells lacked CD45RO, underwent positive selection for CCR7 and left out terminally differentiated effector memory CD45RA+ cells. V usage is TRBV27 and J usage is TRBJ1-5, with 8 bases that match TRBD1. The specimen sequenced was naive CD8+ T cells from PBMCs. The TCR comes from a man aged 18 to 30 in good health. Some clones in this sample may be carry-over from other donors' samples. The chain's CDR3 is CASSLSGTGWQPQHF. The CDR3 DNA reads TGTGCCAGCAGTTTATCCGGGACAGGTTGGCAGCCCCAGCATTTT.